The sample holds many counts of the clone carrying this T cell receptor (beta chain). Primed by a sample-barcoded 5' primer and a J-beta primer mix, a second PCR proceeded for 7 to 11 cycles. TCRdb used MiXCR to reprocess the 5' RACE reads, holding one entry per CDR3 protein. The sample yields 1.5 million to 2 million distinct CDR3 sequences, under 30% seen once. The data originate from a study of blood T cells in healthy people across ages. This receptor was obtained from a young woman in good health. The sequencing sample was made of blood.

DNA for the CDR3: TGCAGCGTAACGGGACAGGGGCTGGTAGGGCAGTACTTC. It specifies CSVTGQGLVGQYF. V and J are TRBV29-1 and TRBJ2-7, with 10 bases that match TRBD1. The length of the CDR3 is 13 residues. The trim removed 6 bases at V and 9 bases at J, leaving 11 bases unmatched. Germline V gene data show CDR1 as SQVTM and CDR2 as ANQGSEA.